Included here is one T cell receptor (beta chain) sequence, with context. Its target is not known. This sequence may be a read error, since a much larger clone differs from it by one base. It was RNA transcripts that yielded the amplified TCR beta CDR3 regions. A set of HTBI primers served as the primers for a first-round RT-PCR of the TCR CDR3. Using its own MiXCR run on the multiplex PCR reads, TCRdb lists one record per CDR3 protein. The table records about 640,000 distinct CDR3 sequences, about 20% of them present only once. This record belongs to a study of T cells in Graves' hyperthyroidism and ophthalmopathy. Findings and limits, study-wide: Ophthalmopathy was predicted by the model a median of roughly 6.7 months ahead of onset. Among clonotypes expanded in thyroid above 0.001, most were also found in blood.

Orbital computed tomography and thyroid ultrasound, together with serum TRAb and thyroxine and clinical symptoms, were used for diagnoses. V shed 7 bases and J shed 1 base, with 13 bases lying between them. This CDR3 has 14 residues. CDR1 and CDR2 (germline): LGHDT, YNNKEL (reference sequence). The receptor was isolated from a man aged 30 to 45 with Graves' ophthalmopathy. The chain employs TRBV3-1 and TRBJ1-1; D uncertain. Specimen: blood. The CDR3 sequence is CASTLRGSNTEAFF. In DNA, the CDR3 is TGTGCCAGCACCTTACGGGGTTCGAACACTGAAGCTTTCTTT.